One sample yielded the 5 T cell receptor beta chains listed below, sequenced in a study of identical twins. TCRdb redid the calling of the 5' RACE reads with MiXCR, one entry per CDR3 protein. Of 500,000 to 700,000 distinct CDR3 sequences listed, under 8.5% are singletons. The sample was also reused in another study, on yellow fever vaccine responses in identical twins.

Sequences were obtained from PBMCs. The receptors come from a woman under 30 in good health.

This clonotype was picked up many times. Here the CDR3 DNA reads TGTGCCATCAGTGTTAATCCAGGGGGGCTTTCACCCCTCCACTTT. This sequence encodes CAISVNPGGLSPLHF. The chain employs TRBV10-3 and TRBJ1-6; 7 bases align to TRBD1. This CDR3 is built from 15 residues. Germline V CDR1 and CDR2: ENHRY, SYGVKD. Unmatched junction bases numbered 9, after V lost 4 bases and J lost 9 bases.

This clonotype was detected ten times or more. The V call is TRBV27, the J call TRBJ2-3; D is unclear. V was clipped by 3 bases and J by 0 bases, with 4 bases between them. This CDR3 is 13 amino acids long. Per germline, CDR1 MNHEY and CDR2 SMNVEV (reference sequence). For the CDR3, the DNA is TGTGCCAGCAGTTTTGACAGCACAGATACGCAGTATTTT. The encoded protein is CASSFDSTDTQYF.

This clonotype came up a few times. The chain joins TRBV20-1 to TRBJ2-1; D is perhaps TRBD1 (5 bases). Per germline, CDR1 DFQATT and CDR2 SNEGSKA (reference sequence). The CDR3 is made up of 13 amino acids. Deletions cut 1 base from V and 2 bases from J, with 6 bases between. This chain's CDR3 is CSARGRAYNEQFF. CDR3 in DNA: TGCAGTGCTAGAGGCAGGGCCTACAATGAGCAGTTCTTC.

This clonotype was seen many times. This chain uses TRBV6-1 with TRBJ1-1; the D is unclear. Deletions cut 3 bases from V and 0 bases from J, with 11 bases between. Germline CDR1 MNHNS, CDR2 SASEGT. The CDR3 spans 15 residues. The CDR3 DNA is TGTGCCAGCAGTGATAAGGGTTTCCTGAACACTGAAGCTTTCTTT. Translating gives CASSDKGFLNTEAFF.

This clonotype was observed a handful of times. The chain combines TRBV6-1 with TRBJ2-3, with D perhaps TRBD1 (6 bases). Trimming removed 10 bases from V and 2 bases from J, with 16 bases in between. The CDR3 consists of 14 residues. Germline V gene lookup returns CDR1 MNHNS and CDR2 SASEGT. This CDR3 is CATSGTTFTDTQYF. For the CDR3, the DNA is TGTGCCACCTCCGGGACAACATTCACAGATACGCAGTATTTT.